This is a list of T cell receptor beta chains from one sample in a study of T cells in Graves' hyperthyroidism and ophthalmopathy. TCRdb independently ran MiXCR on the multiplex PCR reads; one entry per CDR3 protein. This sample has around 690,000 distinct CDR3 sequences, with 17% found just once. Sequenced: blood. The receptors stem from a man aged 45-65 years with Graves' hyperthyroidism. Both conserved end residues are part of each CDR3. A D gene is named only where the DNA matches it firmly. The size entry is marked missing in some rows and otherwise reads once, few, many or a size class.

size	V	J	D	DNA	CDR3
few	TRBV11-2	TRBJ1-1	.	TGTGCCAGCAGCATACGACATATCGGGTTGAGATTCACTGAAGCTTTCTTT	CASSIRHIGLRFTEAFF
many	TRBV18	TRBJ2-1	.	TGTGCCAGCTCGTTCAGGGTACATGAGCAGTTCTTC	CASSFRVHEQFF
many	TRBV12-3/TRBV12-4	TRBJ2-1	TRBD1	TGTGCCAGCAGTTCTAGGTGGACAGGGAATTACAATGAGCAGTTCTTC	CASSSRWTGNYNEQFF
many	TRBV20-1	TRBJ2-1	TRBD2	TGCAGTGCTAGATCCGGGACTAGCGGTTCTGAGCAGTTCTTC	CSARSGTSGSEQFF
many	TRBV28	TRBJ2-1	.	TGTGCCAGCAGTTTGGGTTTAGACAATGAGCAGTTCTTC	CASSLGLDNEQFF
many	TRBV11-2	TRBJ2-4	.	TGTGCCAGCAGCTTAGATCGAGTCAGAGACATTCAGTACTTC	CASSLDRVRDIQYF
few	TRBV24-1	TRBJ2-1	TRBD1	TGTGCCACCAGTAATGCACAGGGGGCTAACTACAATGAGCAGTTCTTC	CATSNAQGANYNEQFF
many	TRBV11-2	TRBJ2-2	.	TGTGCCAGCAGCTTCCAGGGGGGATTGTACACCGGGGAGCTGTTTTTT	CASSFQGGLYTGELFF
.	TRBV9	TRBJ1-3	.	TGTGCCAGCAGCGTAGGGGAACACTCTGGAAACACCATATATTTT	CASSVGEHSGNTIYF
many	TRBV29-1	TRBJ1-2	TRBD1	TGCAGCGTTGACACCGGGACAGGGGTCAACTATGGCTACACCTTC	CSVDTGTGVNYGYTF
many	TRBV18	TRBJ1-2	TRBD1	TGTGCCAGCTCACCATCGGGACAGGGCTACTATGGCTACACCTTC	CASSPSGQGYYGYTF
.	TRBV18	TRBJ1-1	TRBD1	TGTGCCAGCTCTCCGACAGGGCTTCGGGATGAAGCTTTCTTT	CASSPTGLRDEAFF
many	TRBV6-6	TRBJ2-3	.	TGTGCCAGCAGTTACGCAGGGCAAGGAGATACGCAGTATTTT	CASSYAGQGDTQYF
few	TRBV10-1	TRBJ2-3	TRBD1	TGCGCCAGCAGTGCCCAGGGGGTGACAGATACGCAGTATTTT	CASSAQGVTDTQYF
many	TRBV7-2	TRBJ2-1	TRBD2	TGTGCCAGCAGCTGGGGGGAGGGCCTTACGAATGAGCAGTTCTTC	CASSWGEGLTNEQFF
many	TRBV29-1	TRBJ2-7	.	TGCAGCGTTGAAGTGGGACCCAGCTACGAGCAGTACTTC	CSVEVGPSYEQYF
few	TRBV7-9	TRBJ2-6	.	TGTGCCAGCAGCTTAAAGGGGGGCAGCTCTGGGGCCAACGTCCTGACTTTC	CASSLKGGSSGANVLTF
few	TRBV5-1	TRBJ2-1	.	TGCGCCAGCAGCTCCGACTCGGACTCCTACAATGAGCAGTTCTTC	CASSSDSDSYNEQFF
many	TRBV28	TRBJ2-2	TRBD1	TGTGCCAGCAGTCTTAAGTCAGGGGACAGGGGGCGAATGAACACCGGGGAGCTGTTTTTT	CASSLKSGDRGRMNTGELFF
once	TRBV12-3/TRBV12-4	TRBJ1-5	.	TGTGCCAGCAGCCTCAGGGAGGATCAGCCCCAGCATTTT	CASSLREDQPQHF
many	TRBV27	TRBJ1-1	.	TGTGCCAGCAGTTTATCTTGGGGAAGGGGGGCTGAAGCTTTCTTT	CASSLSWGRGAEAFF
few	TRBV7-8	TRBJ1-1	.	TGTGCCAGCAGCTTAAGTGTGGGGCGCGGCACTGAAGCTTTCTTT	CASSLSVGRGTEAFF
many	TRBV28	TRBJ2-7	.	TGTGCCAGCAGATACAGAACTCTCAGGGACGGAGCCTACGAGCAGTACTTC	CASRYRTLRDGAYEQYF
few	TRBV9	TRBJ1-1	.	TGTGCCAGCAGCCCCTGGGGTGATCCCGGGGACACTGAAGCTTTCTTT	CASSPWGDPGDTEAFF
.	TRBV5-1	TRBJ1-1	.	TGCGCCAGCAGCATAGGACCGTCTAACGCTGAAGCTTTCTTT	CASSIGPSNAEAFF
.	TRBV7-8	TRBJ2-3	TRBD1	TGTGCCAGCAGGCCAGGGGGCGCGGGTACAGATACGCAGTATTTT	CASRPGGAGTDTQYF
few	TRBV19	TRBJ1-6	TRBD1	TGTGCCAGTAGGACGACAGGGGAGAATTCACCCCTCCACTTT	CASRTTGENSPLHF
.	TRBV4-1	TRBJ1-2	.	TGCGCCAGCAGCCAAGAAGCGACATCTAACTATGGCTACACCTTC	CASSQEATSNYGYTF
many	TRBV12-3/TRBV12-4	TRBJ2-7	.	TGTGCCAGCAGTTCCCAGTTGGGAGCCTCCTACGAGCAGTACTTC	CASSSQLGASYEQYF
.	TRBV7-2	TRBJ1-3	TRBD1	TGTGCCAGCAGCTTAGACCAGGGGGCGTTCGGAAACACCATATATTTT	CASSLDQGAFGNTIYF
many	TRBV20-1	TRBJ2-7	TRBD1	TGCAGTGCCCCCCGGGACAGGGGTCTCAACGAGCAGTACTTC	CSAPRDRGLNEQYF
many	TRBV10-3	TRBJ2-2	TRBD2	TGTGCCATCAGACCTAGCGGGAAAGAGATCGTGGAGCTGTTTTTT	CAIRPSGKEIVELFF
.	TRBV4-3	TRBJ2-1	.	TGCGCCAGCAGCGCCGGTCCGAATGAGCAGTTCTTC	CASSAGPNEQFF
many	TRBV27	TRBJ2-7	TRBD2	TGTGCCAGCAGTTCCGGGACTAGCGGTCGCTACGAGCAGTACTTC	CASSSGTSGRYEQYF
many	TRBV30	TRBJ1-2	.	TGTGCCTGGAGCCAGCGGTATGGCTACACCTTC	CAWSQRYGYTF
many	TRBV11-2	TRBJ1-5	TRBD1	TGTGCCAGCAGCACCGGACAGGGTCAAATATTGACCCAGCATTTT	CASSTGQGQILTQHF
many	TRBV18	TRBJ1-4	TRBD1	TGTGCCAGCTCGTTGGGACAGGGAGAGGAAAAACTGTTTTTT	CASSLGQGEEKLFF
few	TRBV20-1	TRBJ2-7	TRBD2	TGCAGTGCGCGGACTAGCGTTCAATACGAGCAGTACTTC	CSARTSVQYEQYF
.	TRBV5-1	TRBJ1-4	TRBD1	TGCGCCAGCACCCGGACAGGGTCCACTCCTAATGAAAAACTGTTTTTT	CASTRTGSTPNEKLFF
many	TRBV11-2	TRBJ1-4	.	TGTGCCAGCAGCTTTCGAGGCAGCGCGGGTGAAAAACTGTTTTTT	CASSFRGSAGEKLFF
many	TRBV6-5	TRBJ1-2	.	TGTGCCAGCAGTTACCTTTCAGGGGACTATGGCTACACCTTC	CASSYLSGDYGYTF
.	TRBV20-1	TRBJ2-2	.	TGCAGTGCTAGAGATACGACAGTAGCATACAACACCGGGGAGCTGTTTTTT	CSARDTTVAYNTGELFF
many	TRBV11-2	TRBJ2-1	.	TGTGCCAGCAGCTCGGGCCTTCGCTCCAATGAGCAGTTCTTC	CASSSGLRSNEQFF
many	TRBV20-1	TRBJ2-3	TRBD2	TGCAGTGCTAGAGTAGCGGGAACAGATACGCAGTATTTT	CSARVAGTDTQYF
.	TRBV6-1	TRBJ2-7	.	TGTGCCAGCCAAATGGGACTGCTCCCCTACGAGCAGTACTTC	CASQMGLLPYEQYF
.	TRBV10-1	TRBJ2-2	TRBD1	TGCGCCAGCAGTCGGGACAGGTTTGCCGGGGAGCTGTTTTTT	CASSRDRFAGELFF
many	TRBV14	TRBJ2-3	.	TGTGCCAGCAGCTATTATAGCACAGATACGCAGTATTTT	CASSYYSTDTQYF
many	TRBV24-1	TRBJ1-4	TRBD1	TGTGCCACCAGTGATTCCACGACAGGGAATGAAAAACTGTTTTTT	CATSDSTTGNEKLFF
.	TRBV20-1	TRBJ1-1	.	TGCAGTGCTAACGGGGGTCTATCGAACACTGAAGCTTTCTTT	CSANGGLSNTEAFF
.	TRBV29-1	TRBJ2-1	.	TGCAGCGTTGAAGAAGCAGGGTCCTACAATGAGCAGTTCTTC	CSVEEAGSYNEQFF
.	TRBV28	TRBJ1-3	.	TGTGCCAAACGGGATTATAAGGGATTCTCTGGAAACACCATATATTTT	CAKRDYKGFSGNTIYF
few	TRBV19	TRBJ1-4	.	TGTGCCAGTAGTCGCACCAGGGGCCCGGATGGGGAAAAACTGTTTTTT	CASSRTRGPDGEKLFF
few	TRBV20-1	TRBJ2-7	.	TGCAGTGCTCCGGACTACAGCGGTCCCTCCTACGAGCAGTACTTC	CSAPDYSGPSYEQYF
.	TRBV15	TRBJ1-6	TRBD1	TGTGCCACCAGCCCGGGACAGGGGTATTCACCCCTCCACTTT	CATSPGQGYSPLHF
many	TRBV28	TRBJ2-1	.	TGTGCCAGCACCGCAACTAGCTCCTACAATGAGCAGTTCTTC	CASTATSSYNEQFF
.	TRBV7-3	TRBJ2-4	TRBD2	TGTGCCAGCAGCGGCCGCGGGACTAGCGATGAGACCAAAAACATTCAGTACTTC	CASSGRGTSDETKNIQYF
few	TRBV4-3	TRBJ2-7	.	TGCGCCAGCAGCCAGGCTTACAGGGACGAGCAGTACTTC	CASSQAYRDEQYF
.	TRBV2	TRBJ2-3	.	TGTGCCAGCAGTGATACCCCCGGCGCTACAGATACGCAGTATTTT	CASSDTPGATDTQYF
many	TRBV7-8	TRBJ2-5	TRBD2	TGTGCCAGCAGTCCTGGACTAGCGGGTACACAAGAGACCCAGTACTTC	CASSPGLAGTQETQYF